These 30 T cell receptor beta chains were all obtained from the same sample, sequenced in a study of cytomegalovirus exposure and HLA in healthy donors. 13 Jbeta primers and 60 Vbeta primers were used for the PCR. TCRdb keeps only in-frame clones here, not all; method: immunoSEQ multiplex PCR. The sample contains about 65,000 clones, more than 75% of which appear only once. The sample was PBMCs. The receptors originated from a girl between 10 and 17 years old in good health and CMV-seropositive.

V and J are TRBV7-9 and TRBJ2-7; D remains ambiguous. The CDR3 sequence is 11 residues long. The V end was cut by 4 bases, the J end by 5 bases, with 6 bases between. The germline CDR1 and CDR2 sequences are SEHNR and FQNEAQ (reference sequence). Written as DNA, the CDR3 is TGTGCCAGCAGCTCTAGGCACGAGCAGTACTTC. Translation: CASSSRHEQYF. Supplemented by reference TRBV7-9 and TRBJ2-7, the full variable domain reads DTGVSQNPRHKITKRGQNVTFRCDPISEHNRLYWYRQTLGQGPEFLTYFQNEAQLEKSRLLSDRFSAERPKGSFSTLEIQRTEQGDSAMYLCASSSRHEQYFGPGTRLTVT.

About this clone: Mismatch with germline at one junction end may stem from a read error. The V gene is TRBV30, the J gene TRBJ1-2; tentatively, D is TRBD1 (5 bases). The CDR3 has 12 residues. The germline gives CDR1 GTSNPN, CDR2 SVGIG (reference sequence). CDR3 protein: CAWRKPPQGDSF. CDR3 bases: TGTGCCTGGAGGAAACCCCCCCAGGGTGATTCCTTC.

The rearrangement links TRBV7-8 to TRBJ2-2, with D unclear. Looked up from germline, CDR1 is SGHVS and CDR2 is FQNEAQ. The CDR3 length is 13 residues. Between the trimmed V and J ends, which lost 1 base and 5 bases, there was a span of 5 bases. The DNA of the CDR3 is TGTGCCAGCAGCTTAGTCCGGACCGGGGAGCTGTTTTTT. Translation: CASSLVRTGELFF.

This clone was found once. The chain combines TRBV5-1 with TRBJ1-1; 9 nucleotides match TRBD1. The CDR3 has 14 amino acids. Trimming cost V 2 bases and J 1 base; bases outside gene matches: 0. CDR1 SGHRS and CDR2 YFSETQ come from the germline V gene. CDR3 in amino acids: CASSLQGANTEAFF. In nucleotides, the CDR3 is TGCGCCAGCAGCTTACAGGGGGCGAACACTGAAGCTTTCTTT.

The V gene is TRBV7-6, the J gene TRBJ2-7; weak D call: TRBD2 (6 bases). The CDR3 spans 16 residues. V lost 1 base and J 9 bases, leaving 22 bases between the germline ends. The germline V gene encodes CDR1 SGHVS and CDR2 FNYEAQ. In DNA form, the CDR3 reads TGTGCCAGCAGCTTAGTCGGGGCGGCCAGTAGCGGAGGGCAGTACTTC. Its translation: CASSLVGAASSGGQYF.

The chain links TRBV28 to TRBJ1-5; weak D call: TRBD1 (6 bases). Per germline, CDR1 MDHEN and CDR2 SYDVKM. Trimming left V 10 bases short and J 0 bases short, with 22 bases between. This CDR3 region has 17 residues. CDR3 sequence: CATFGKTGFYSNQPQHF. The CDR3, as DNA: TGTGCCACCTTTGGAAAGACAGGCTTTTATAGCAATCAGCCCCAGCATTTT.

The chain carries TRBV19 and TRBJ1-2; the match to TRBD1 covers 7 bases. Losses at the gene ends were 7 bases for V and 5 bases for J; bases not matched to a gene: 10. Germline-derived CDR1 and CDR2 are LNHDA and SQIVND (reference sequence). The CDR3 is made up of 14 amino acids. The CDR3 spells CASKYTGEPYGYTF. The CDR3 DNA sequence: TGTGCCAGTAAATACACAGGGGAACCTTATGGCTACACCTTC.

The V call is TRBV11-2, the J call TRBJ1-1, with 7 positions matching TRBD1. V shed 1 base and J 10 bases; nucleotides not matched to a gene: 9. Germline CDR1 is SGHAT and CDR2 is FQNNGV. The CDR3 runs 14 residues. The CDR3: CASSLVPRGSTAFF. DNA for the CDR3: TGTGCCAGCAGCTTAGTCCCCAGGGGGAGTACAGCTTTCTTT.

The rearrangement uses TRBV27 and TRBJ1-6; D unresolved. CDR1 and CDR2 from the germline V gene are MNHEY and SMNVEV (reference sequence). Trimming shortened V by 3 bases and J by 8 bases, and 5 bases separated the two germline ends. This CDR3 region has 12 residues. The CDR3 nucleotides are TGTGCCAGCAGTTTTCCAGATTCACCCCTCCACTTT. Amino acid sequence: CASSFPDSPLHF.

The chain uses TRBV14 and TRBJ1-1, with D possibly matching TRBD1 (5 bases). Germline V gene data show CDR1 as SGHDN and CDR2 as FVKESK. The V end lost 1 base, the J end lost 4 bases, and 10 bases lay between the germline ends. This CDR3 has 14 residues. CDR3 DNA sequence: TGTGCCAGCAGCCAAGTAGGCGGGGGCACTGAAGCTTTCTTT. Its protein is CASSQVGGGTEAFF.

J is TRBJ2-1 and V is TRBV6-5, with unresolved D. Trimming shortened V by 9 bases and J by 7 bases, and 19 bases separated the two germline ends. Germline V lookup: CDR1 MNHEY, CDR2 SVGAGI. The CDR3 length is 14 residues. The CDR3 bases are TGTGCCAGTTGGCCTCTACTCGGGTGGAATGAGCAGTTCTTC. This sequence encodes CASWPLLGWNEQFF.

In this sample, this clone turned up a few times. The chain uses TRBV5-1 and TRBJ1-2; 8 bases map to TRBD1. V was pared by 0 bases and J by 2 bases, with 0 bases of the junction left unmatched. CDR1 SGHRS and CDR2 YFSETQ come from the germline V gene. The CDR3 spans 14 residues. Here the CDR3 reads CASSLDRGNYGYTF. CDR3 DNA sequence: TGCGCCAGCAGCTTGGACAGGGGGAACTATGGCTACACCTTC.

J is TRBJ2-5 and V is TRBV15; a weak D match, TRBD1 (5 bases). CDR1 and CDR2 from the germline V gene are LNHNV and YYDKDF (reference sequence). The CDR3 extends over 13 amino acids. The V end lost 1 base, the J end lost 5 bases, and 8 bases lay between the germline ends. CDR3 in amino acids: CATSRGRVETQYF. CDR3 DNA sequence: TGTGCCACCAGCAGAGGCAGGGTTGAGACCCAGTACTTC.

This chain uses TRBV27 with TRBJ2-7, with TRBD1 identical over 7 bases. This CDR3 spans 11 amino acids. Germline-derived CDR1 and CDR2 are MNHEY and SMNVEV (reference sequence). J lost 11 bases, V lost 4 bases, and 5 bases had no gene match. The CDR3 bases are TGTGCCAGCAGTTCCCAAGGGGGCAAGTACTTC. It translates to CASSSQGGKYF.

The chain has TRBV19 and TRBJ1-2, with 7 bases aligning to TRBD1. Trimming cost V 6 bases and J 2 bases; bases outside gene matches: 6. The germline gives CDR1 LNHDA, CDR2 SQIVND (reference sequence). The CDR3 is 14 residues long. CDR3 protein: CASRRDRLNYGYTF. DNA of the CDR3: TGTGCCAGTAGGCGGGACAGACTAAACTATGGCTACACCTTC.

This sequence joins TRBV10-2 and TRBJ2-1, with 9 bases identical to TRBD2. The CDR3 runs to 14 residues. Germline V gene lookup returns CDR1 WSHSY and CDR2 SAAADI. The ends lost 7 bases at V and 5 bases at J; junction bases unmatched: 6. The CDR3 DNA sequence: TGCGCCAGCAAAGCTAGCGGGAATCACAATGAGCAGTTCTTC. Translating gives CASKASGNHNEQFF.

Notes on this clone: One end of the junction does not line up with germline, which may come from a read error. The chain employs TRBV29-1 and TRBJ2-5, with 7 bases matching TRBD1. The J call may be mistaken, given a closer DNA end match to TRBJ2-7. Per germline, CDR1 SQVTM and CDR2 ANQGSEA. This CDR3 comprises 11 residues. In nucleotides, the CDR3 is TGCAGCGTGGGACAGTCCTCCGAGCAGTACTTC. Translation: CSVGQSSEQYF.

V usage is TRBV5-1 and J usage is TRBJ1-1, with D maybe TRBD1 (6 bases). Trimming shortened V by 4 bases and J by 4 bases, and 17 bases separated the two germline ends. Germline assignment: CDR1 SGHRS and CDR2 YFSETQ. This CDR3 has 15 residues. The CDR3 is CASSPRGGSATEAFF. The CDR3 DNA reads TGCGCCAGCAGCCCGAGGGGGGGTTCCGCCACTGAAGCTTTCTTT.

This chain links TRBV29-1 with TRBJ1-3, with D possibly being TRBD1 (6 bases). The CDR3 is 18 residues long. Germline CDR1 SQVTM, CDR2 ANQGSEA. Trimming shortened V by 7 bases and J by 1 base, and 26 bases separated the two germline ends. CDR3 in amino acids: CSASGGGGREISGNTIYF. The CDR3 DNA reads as TGCAGCGCGAGTGGGGGCGGTGGCAGGGAGATTTCTGGAAACACCATATATTTT.

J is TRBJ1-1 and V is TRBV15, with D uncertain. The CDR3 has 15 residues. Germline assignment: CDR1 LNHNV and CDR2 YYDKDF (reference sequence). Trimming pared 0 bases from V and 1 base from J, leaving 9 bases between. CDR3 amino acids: CATSRDLQSNTEAFF. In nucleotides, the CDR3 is TGTGCCACCAGCAGAGATCTCCAGTCGAACACTGAAGCTTTCTTT.

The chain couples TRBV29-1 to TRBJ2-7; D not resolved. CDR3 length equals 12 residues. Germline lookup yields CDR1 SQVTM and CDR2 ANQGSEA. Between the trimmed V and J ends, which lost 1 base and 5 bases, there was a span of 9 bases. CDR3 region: CSVEGNGDEQYF. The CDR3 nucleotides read TGCAGCGTTGAAGGGAACGGAGACGAGCAGTACTTC.

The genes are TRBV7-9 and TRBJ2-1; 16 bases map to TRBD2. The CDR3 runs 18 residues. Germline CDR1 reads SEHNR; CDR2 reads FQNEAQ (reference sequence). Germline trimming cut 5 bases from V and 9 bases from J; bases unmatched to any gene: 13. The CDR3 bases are TGTGCCAGCAGCCCAACGGGACTAGCGGGGGGGACGTATTTTGAGCAGTTCTTC. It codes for CASSPTGLAGGTYFEQFF. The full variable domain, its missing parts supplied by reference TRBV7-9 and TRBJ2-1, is DTGVSQNPRHKITKRGQNVTFRCDPISEHNRLYWYRQTLGQGPEFLTYFQNEAQLEKSRLLSDRFSAERPKGSFSTLEIQRTEQGDSAMYLCASSPTGLAGGTYFEQFFGPGTRLTVL.

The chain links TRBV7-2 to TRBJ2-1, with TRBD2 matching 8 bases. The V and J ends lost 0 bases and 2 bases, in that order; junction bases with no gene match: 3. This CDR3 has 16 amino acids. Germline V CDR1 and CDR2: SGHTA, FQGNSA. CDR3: CASSLAPGGAYNEQFF. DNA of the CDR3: TGTGCCAGCAGCTTAGCTCCCGGGGGGGCCTACAATGAGCAGTTCTTC.

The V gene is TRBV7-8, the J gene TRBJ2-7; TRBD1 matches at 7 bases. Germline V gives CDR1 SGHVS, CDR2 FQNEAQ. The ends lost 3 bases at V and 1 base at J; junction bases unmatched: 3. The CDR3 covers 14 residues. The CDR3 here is CASSFTGASYEQYF. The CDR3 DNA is TGTGCCAGCAGCTTTACAGGGGCGTCCTACGAGCAGTACTTC.

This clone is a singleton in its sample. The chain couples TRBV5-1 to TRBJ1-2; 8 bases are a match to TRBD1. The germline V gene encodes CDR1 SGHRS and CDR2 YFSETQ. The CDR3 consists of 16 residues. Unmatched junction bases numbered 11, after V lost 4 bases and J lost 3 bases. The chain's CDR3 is CASSPDRGKVDYGYTF. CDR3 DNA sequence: TGCGCCAGCAGCCCCGACAGGGGTAAAGTGGACTATGGCTACACCTTC.

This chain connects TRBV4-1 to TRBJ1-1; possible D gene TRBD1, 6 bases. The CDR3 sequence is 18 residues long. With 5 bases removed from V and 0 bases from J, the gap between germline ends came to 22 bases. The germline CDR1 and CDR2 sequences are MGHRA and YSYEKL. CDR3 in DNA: TGCGCCAGCAGCTCTAGGGGCACGTGGGGGGGCATGAACACTGAAGCTTTCTTT. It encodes CASSSRGTWGGMNTEAFF.

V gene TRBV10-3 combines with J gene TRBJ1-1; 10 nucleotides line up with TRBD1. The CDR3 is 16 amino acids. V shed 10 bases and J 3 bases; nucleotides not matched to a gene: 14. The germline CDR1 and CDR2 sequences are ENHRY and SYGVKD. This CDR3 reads CATAWDRGPLDTEAFF. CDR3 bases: TGTGCCACCGCCTGGGACAGGGGCCCTTTGGACACTGAAGCTTTCTTT.

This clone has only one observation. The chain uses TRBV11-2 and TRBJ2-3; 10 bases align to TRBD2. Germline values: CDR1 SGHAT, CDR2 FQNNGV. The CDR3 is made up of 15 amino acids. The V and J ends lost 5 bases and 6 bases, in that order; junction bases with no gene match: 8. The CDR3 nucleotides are TGTGCCAGCAGCCCCCCTAGCGGGGGTTGGGATACGCAGTATTTT. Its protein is CASSPPSGGWDTQYF.

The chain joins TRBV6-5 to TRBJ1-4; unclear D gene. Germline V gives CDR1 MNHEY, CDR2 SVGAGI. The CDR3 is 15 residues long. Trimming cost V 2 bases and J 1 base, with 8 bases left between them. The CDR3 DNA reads TGTGCCAGCAGTTACCTGTCCGGAACTAATGAAAAACTGTTTTTT. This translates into CASSYLSGTNEKLFF.

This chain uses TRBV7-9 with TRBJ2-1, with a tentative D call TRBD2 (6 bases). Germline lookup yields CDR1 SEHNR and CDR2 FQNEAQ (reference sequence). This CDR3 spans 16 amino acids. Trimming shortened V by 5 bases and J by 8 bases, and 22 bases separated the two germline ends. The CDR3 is CASSLPPSAYVDEQFF. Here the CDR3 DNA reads TGTGCCAGCAGCCTCCCGCCTAGCGCCTACGTGGATGAGCAGTTCTTC.